Shown below are 8 T cell receptor beta chains from a single sample sequenced in a study of CD8 T cells in ankylosing spondylitis. TCRdb passed the 5' RACE reads through MiXCR, listing each CDR3 protein once. The sample has 200,000 to 300,000 distinct CDR3 sequences, under 12% seen once. The sequenced sample consisted of blood, either unsorted or a sorted T cell fraction (not recorded which). The receptor set was obtained from a male donor with ankylosing spondylitis or in good health (not recorded which).

The chain links TRBV11-2 to TRBJ2-1; 10 positions match TRBD2. Germline CDR1 is SGHAT and CDR2 is FQNNGV. With 2 bases clipped from V and 0 bases from J, the junction kept 7 bases outside the gene matches. The CDR3 runs to 18 residues. CDR3 protein: CASSLQAGGVNSYNEQFF. Here the CDR3 DNA reads TGTGCCAGCAGCTTACAAGCGGGAGGGGTAAACTCCTACAATGAGCAGTTCTTC.

This clonotype has a count of ten or more. The genes are TRBV5-1 and TRBJ1-2, with 8 nucleotides matching TRBD1. Unmatched junction bases numbered 3, after V lost 0 bases and J lost 8 bases. The CDR3 is 13 residues long. Germline-derived CDR1 and CDR2 are SGHRS and YFSETQ. CDR3 nucleotides: TGCGCCAGCAGCTTGGGGACAGGGAGCGGCTACACCTTC. Translating it yields CASSLGTGSGYTF.

This clonotype has more than one count but fewer than ten. J is TRBJ2-3 and V is TRBV7-9; 9 bases line up with TRBD1. V was clipped by 5 bases and J by 4 bases; unmatched bases: 10. This CDR3 has 16 residues. CDR1 and CDR2 (germline): SEHNR, FQNEAQ (reference sequence). The CDR3 protein is CASSTVTGGFADTQYF. The CDR3 bases are TGTGCCAGCAGCACCGTGACAGGGGGATTCGCAGATACGCAGTATTTT.

This clonotype was counted at least ten times. The gene calls are TRBV12-3 or TRBV12-4 and TRBJ2-5, with 8 positions matching TRBD1. The CDR3 runs to 16 residues. The junction had 11 bases not matched to a gene; V was cut back by 3 bases and J by 5 bases. Here the CDR3 reads CASSFLPQGAGETQYF. As DNA, the CDR3 is TGTGCCAGCAGTTTCCTCCCGCAGGGGGCGGGGGAGACCCAGTACTTC.

This clonotype has a count of ten or more. The chain uses TRBV5-1 and TRBJ2-6; 7 bases are a match to TRBD1. Germline trimming cut 8 bases from V and 4 bases from J; bases unmatched to any gene: 18. This CDR3 spans 18 amino acids. The germline gives CDR1 SGHRS, CDR2 YFSETQ. CDR3 residues: CASKLGQPQLTGANVLTF. For the CDR3, the DNA is TGCGCCAGTAAATTGGGACAGCCCCAACTTACCGGGGCCAACGTCCTGACTTTC. Complete variable domain (other parts from reference TRBV5-1 and TRBJ2-6): KAGVTQTPRYLIKTRGQQVTLSCSPISGHRSVSWYQQTPGQGLQFLFEYFSETQRNKGNFPGRFSGRQFSNSRSEMNVSTLELGDSALYLCASKLGQPQLTGANVLTFGAGSRLTVL.

This clonotype was seen many times. V and J are TRBV10-3 and TRBJ2-2, with 10 nucleotides matching TRBD1. CDR3 size: 18 residues. CDR1 is ENHRY and CDR2 is SYGVKD in the germline V gene. The V segment lost 0 bases and the J segment 0 bases; nucleotides outside the gene matches: 4. The chain's CDR3 is CAISESRTGGSNTGELFF. As DNA, the CDR3 is TGTGCCATCAGTGAGTCAAGGACAGGGGGATCGAACACCGGGGAGCTGTTTTTT.

There are many counts of this clonotype. The chain has TRBV5-1 and TRBJ2-3; 8 bases agree with TRBD2. Germline assignment: CDR1 SGHRS and CDR2 YFSETQ. V lost 0 bases to trimming and J lost 6 bases; unmatched junction nucleotides: 6. The CDR3 extends over 15 amino acids. CDR3 loop: CASSLVLAGTDTQYF. DNA for the CDR3: TGCGCCAGCAGCTTGGTATTAGCGGGAACTGATACGCAGTATTTT.

The gene calls are TRBV11-2 and TRBJ1-1, with D uncertain. The CDR3 loop spans 12 amino acids. Trimming cost V 0 bases and J 11 bases, with 10 bases left between them. Germline CDR1 reads SGHAT; CDR2 reads FQNNGV. The CDR3 is CASSLDREDAFF. The CDR3 DNA sequence: TGTGCCAGCAGCTTAGACCGGGAGGATGCTTTCTTT. The full variable domain, rest sourced from reference TRBV11-2 and TRBJ1-1, is EAGVAQSPRYKIIEKRQSVAFWCNPISGHATLYWYQQILGQGPKLLIQFQNNGVVDDSQLPKDRFSAERLKGVDSTLKIQPAKLEDSAVYLCASSLDREDAFFGQGTRLTVV.